Presented here are 32 T cell receptor beta chains from one specimen sequenced in a study of cytomegalovirus exposure and HLA in healthy donors. Clones were sequenced by immunoSEQ multiplex PCR, and TCRdb holds only the in-frame ones, with some missing. The table has around 52,000 clones, over 85% seen once. Sequencing was done on a sample of PBMCs. The receptors derive from a woman under 30 in good health and CMV-seronegative.

V usage is TRBV27 and J usage is TRBJ2-7; 9 bases agree with TRBD1. The CDR3 has 16 residues. With 3 bases clipped from V and 3 bases from J, the junction kept 9 bases outside the gene matches. Germline lookup yields CDR1 MNHEY and CDR2 SMNVEV (reference sequence). CDR3 residues: CASSLVGQGTIYEQYF. CDR3 nucleotides: TGTGCCAGCAGTTTGGTAGGACAGGGGACCATCTACGAGCAGTACTTC.

CDR3 residues: CASSMGIGRDNQPQHF. The CDR3 coding sequence is TGTGCCAGTAGTATGGGAATTGGGAGGGACAATCAGCCCCAGCATTTT. The gene calls are TRBV19 and TRBJ1-5; D is unresolved. Germline V gene lookup returns CDR1 LNHDA and CDR2 SQIVND (reference sequence). The V end lost 3 bases, the J end lost 3 bases, and 15 bases lay between the germline ends. This CDR3 has 16 amino acids. Together with reference TRBV19 and TRBJ1-5, the CDR3 gives the full variable domain: DGGITQSPKYLFRKEGQNVTLSCEQNLNHDAMYWYRQDPGQGLRLIYYSQIVNDFQKGDIAEGYSVSREKKESFPLTVTSAQKNPTAFYLCASSMGIGRDNQPQHFGDGTRLSIL.

The chain employs TRBV7-6 and TRBJ2-1, with TRBD2 matching 8 bases. The trim removed 5 bases at V and 4 bases at J, leaving 10 bases unmatched. From germline, CDR1 is SGHVS and CDR2 FNYEAQ. CDR3 length: 16 residues. DNA of the CDR3: TGTGCCAGCAGCGAAATGGGGGCTAGCGGGTACAATGAGCAGTTCTTC. Translation: CASSEMGASGYNEQFF.

The rearrangement joins TRBV2 to TRBJ2-1; possibly TRBD2 for D (5 bases). Germline CDR1 reads SNHLY; CDR2 reads FYNNEI. The length of the CDR3 is 15 residues. V was pared by 4 bases and J by 2 bases, with 12 bases between. The CDR3 is CASSGGVGTYNEQFF. The CDR3 DNA is TGTGCCAGCAGTGGGGGAGTAGGTACCTACAATGAGCAGTTCTTC.

This clone is a singleton in its sample. The chain carries TRBV6-5 and TRBJ2-5, with 9 bases that match TRBD2. Trimming cost V 5 bases and J 3 bases; bases outside gene matches: 4. Germline V gives CDR1 MNHEY, CDR2 SVGAGI. The CDR3 loop spans 14 amino acids. CDR3 in amino acids: CASSPLAGKETQYF. CDR3 coding DNA: TGTGCCAGCAGTCCTCTAGCGGGAAAAGAGACCCAGTACTTC.

This clone was observed once. The rearrangement links TRBV5-6 to TRBJ1-3; the D gene is possibly TRBD1 (5 bases). The CDR3 spans 11 residues. Between the trimmed V and J ends, which lost 4 bases and 9 bases, there was a span of 8 bases. Germline values: CDR1 SGHDT, CDR2 YYEEEE. CDR3 amino acids: CASSTGGTIYF. CDR3 in DNA: TGTGCCAGCAGCACCGGGGGCACCATATATTTT. The whole variable domain, filled in from reference TRBV5-6 and TRBJ1-3, reads DAGVTQSPTHLIKTRGQQVTLRCSPKSGHDTVSWYQQALGQGPQFIFQYYEEEERQRGNFPDRFSGHQFPNYSSELNVNALLLGDSALYLCASSTGGTIYFGEGSWLTVV.

The chain uses TRBV7-9 and TRBJ2-2; D is perhaps TRBD2 (6 bases). Trimming shortened V by 3 bases and J by 1 base, and 9 bases separated the two germline ends. Germline V gene sequence: CDR1 SEHNR, CDR2 FQNEAQ (reference sequence). CDR3 length equals 15 residues. DNA for the CDR3: TGTGCCAGCAGCTTTCGGGACTGGAACACCGGGGAGCTGTTTTTT. Translated: CASSFRDWNTGELFF.

This chain uses TRBV6-1 with TRBJ1-5, with 7 bases identical to TRBD1. With 8 bases clipped from V and 6 bases from J, the junction kept 4 bases outside the gene matches. Germline assignment: CDR1 MNHNS and CDR2 SASEGT. The CDR3 length is 12 residues. CDR3 DNA sequence: TGTGCCAGCCAGGGGGGTTCTCAGCCCCAGCATTTT. It encodes CASQGGSQPQHF.

V gene TRBV7-2 combines with J gene TRBJ2-6; 7 bases fit TRBD2. This CDR3 comprises 19 residues. Per germline, CDR1 SGHTA and CDR2 FQGNSA. The V and J ends lost 2 bases and 1 base, in that order; junction bases with no gene match: 11. The CDR3 here is CASSLSPSGYFSGANVLTF. CDR3 DNA: TGTGCCAGCAGCTTAAGTCCTAGCGGCTATTTTTCTGGGGCCAACGTCCTGACTTTC.

This chain connects TRBV11-3 to TRBJ2-1, with D maybe TRBD2 (5 bases). The length of the CDR3 is 15 residues. The V end was cut by 0 bases, the J end by 5 bases, with 11 bases between. From germline, CDR1 is SGHNT and CDR2 YENEEA. CDR3 loop: CASSLEAWENNEQFF. The CDR3 DNA sequence: TGTGCCAGCAGCTTAGAGGCCTGGGAGAACAATGAGCAGTTCTTC.

This clone showed up just once. This sequence joins TRBV6-1 and TRBJ2-5; 7 bases fit TRBD2. The last part of the DNA fits TRBJ2-7 better; the J call may be wrong. Germline assignment: CDR1 MNHNS and CDR2 SASEGT. The CDR3 contains 15 residues. Here the CDR3 reads CASSHRASGTYEQYF. For the CDR3, the DNA is TGTGCCAGCAGCCATAGGGCTAGCGGAACCTACGAGCAGTACTTC.

The V and J genes are TRBV6-1 and TRBJ2-2; TRBD2 matches 11 bases. The germline V gene has CDR1 MNHNS and CDR2 SASEGT. CDR3 length: 15 amino acids. V shed 5 bases and J 4 bases; nucleotides not matched to a gene: 3. The CDR3 loop reads CASSRTSGGTGELFF. The CDR3 DNA reads as TGTGCCAGCAGTCGCACTAGCGGGGGCACCGGGGAGCTGTTTTTT.

The rearrangement uses TRBV11-2 and TRBJ2-1; D might be TRBD2 (6 bases). The V gene lost 5 bases and the J gene lost 5 bases, with 13 bases spanning the gap. CDR3 length: 14 amino acids. The germline gives CDR1 SGHAT, CDR2 FQNNGV. This CDR3 is CASSPAGVDNEQFF. CDR3 sequence (DNA): TGTGCCAGCAGCCCAGCGGGCGTCGACAATGAGCAGTTCTTC.

The chain couples TRBV25-1 to TRBJ1-3; D is undetermined. The V gene lost 5 bases and the J gene lost 0 bases, with 8 bases spanning the gap. CDR1 is MGHDK, CDR2 SYGVNS, per germline. CDR3 length: 14 residues. The CDR3 nucleotides read TGTGCCAGCAGTCCTACCGGCTCTGGAAACACCATATATTTT. It is translated as CASSPTGSGNTIYF.

This chain connects TRBV13 to TRBJ1-2; D gene ambiguous. Trimming cost V 0 bases and J 4 bases, with 6 bases left between them. CDR1 is PRHDT and CDR2 is FYEKMQ in the germline V gene (reference sequence). This CDR3 contains 13 residues. The CDR3 spells CASSLGTRYGYTF. In nucleotides, the CDR3 is TGTGCCAGCAGCTTAGGGACACGCTATGGCTACACCTTC.

The J gene is TRBJ2-1, the V gene TRBV7-2; a weak D match, TRBD2 (6 bases). V lost 5 bases and J lost 16, with 18 bases in between. Germline V gene data show CDR1 as SGHTA and CDR2 as FQGNSA. The CDR3 is 12 amino acids. The CDR3: CASSLGATRVFF. The CDR3 DNA sequence: TGTGCCAGCAGCCTAGGTGCGACTAGGGTATTCTTC.

This rearrangement joins TRBV28 to TRBJ1-1; D might be TRBD1 (6 bases). Trimming stripped 6 bases from V and 1 base from J, with 12 bases between. There are 14 residues in the CDR3. Germline loops: CDR1 MDHEN, CDR2 SYDVKM. The CDR3 region is CASSMTGPNTEAFF. CDR3 sequence (DNA): TGTGCCAGCAGCATGACAGGACCGAACACTGAAGCTTTCTTT.

This clone was counted a single time. V and J are TRBV4-1 and TRBJ2-2; 12 nucleotides align to TRBD2. V trimming: 3 bases; J trimming: 8 bases; junction bases outside the gene matches: 7. Germline values: CDR1 MGHRA, CDR2 YSYEKL. CDR3 length equals 16 residues. CDR3 loop: CASSHPSGRVRGELFF. CDR3 coding DNA: TGCGCCAGCAGCCATCCTAGCGGGAGGGTCCGGGGGGAGCTGTTTTTT.

This clone is a singleton in its sample. The rearrangement links TRBV4-1 to TRBJ2-2, with 12 bases that match TRBD2. The CDR3 is 16 residues long. V lost 3 bases, J lost 10 bases, and 9 bases stayed unmatched. CDR1 and CDR2 (germline): MGHRA, YSYEKL. The CDR3 loop is CASSHLGTSGYLELFF. The CDR3 DNA reads TGCGCCAGCAGCCACCTAGGGACTAGCGGGTATTTGGAGCTGTTTTTT.

V is TRBV10-1 and J is TRBJ2-7; a weak D match, TRBD2 (5 bases). There are 18 residues in the CDR3. The V end was cut by 2 bases, the J end by 0 bases, with 20 bases between. Germline values: CDR1 WNHNN, CDR2 SYGVQD (reference sequence). This CDR3 reads CASSEASPDLVLSYEQYF. CDR3 nucleotide sequence: TGCGCCAGCAGTGAGGCGTCGCCGGACTTGGTCCTCTCCTACGAGCAGTACTTC.

This clone was detected only once. The V and J genes are TRBV19 and TRBJ2-3, with 9 bases fitting TRBD2. With 5 bases clipped from V and 4 bases from J, the junction kept 10 bases outside the gene matches. CDR1 is LNHDA and CDR2 is SQIVND in the germline V gene (reference sequence). The CDR3 has 16 residues. In DNA form, the CDR3 reads TGTGCCAGTAGTTCGAGGCTAGCGGGGCTTGCAGATACGCAGTATTTT. Translating gives CASSSRLAGLADTQYF. The full variable domain, in which reference TRBV19 and TRBJ2-3 provide the parts outside the CDR3, is DGGITQSPKYLFRKEGQNVTLSCEQNLNHDAMYWYRQDPGQGLRLIYYSQIVNDFQKGDIAEGYSVSREKKESFPLTVTSAQKNPTAFYLCASSSRLAGLADTQYFGPGTRLTVL.

V gene TRBV5-1 combines with J gene TRBJ2-3, with D possibly TRBD2 on 7 matching bases. The CDR3 is 16 residues long. CDR1 SGHRS and CDR2 YFSETQ come from the germline V gene. V lost 4 bases to trimming and J lost 3 bases, with 18 bases between them. As DNA, the CDR3 is TGCGCCAGCAGCAAAGGCGGGGGCGGTTGGACAGATACGCAGTATTTT. It translates to CASSKGGGGWTDTQYF.

The gene calls are TRBV7-2 and TRBJ1-4, with 10 positions matching TRBD1. The CDR3 has 16 residues. With 1 base clipped from V and 8 bases from J, the junction kept 7 bases outside the gene matches. CDR1 and CDR2 (germline): SGHTA, FQGNSA. CDR3: CASSLEDRGIKEKLFF. In nucleotides, the CDR3 is TGTGCCAGCAGCTTAGAGGACAGGGGGATCAAGGAAAAACTGTTTTTT.

The chain links TRBV29-1 to TRBJ2-2; 7 bases align to TRBD1. There are 13 residues in the CDR3. Trimming took 2 bases from V and 7 from J; bases not matched to a gene: 4. The germline V gene encodes CDR1 SQVTM and CDR2 ANQGSEA. The DNA of the CDR3 is TGCAGCGTTGAAAAGACAGGGTTCGGGGAGCTGTTTTTT. Its translation: CSVEKTGFGELFF.

The chain uses TRBV6-5 and TRBJ1-6; D unclear. Germline assignment: CDR1 MNHEY and CDR2 SVGAGI. Trimming removed 6 bases from V and 9 bases from J, with 15 bases in between. This CDR3 contains 14 residues. As DNA, the CDR3 is TGTGCCAGCAGACCTGGGCTACACGGTTCACCCCTCCACTTT. Residues: CASRPGLHGSPLHF.

The chain uses TRBV19 and TRBJ2-4; 9 positions match TRBD2. V was pared by 1 base and J by 6 bases, with 10 bases of the junction left unmatched. Germline loops: CDR1 LNHDA, CDR2 SQIVND (reference sequence). This CDR3 comprises 17 residues. CDR3 residues: CASSIGVAGDYRNIQYF. The CDR3 DNA reads TGTGCCAGTAGTATAGGGGTAGCGGGAGACTATAGAAACATTCAGTACTTC.

This chain links TRBV21-1 with TRBJ1-2; the D segment call TRBD1 is taken from the table without a DNA check. TRBV21-1 is tagged as a pseudogene. CDR3 length: 14 residues. CDR3 sequence reads: CASSLLPGNYGYTF. The CDR3 coding sequence is TGTGCCAGCAGTTTACTCCCAGGCAACTATGGCTACACCTTC.

The rearrangement uses TRBV5-6 and TRBJ2-5, with 10 bases lining up with TRBD1. The CDR3 spans 15 residues. The V gene end was trimmed by 4 bases and the J gene end by 5 bases; junction bases not matched to a gene: 8. In germline, CDR1 is SGHDT, CDR2 YYEEEE. CDR3 DNA sequence: TGTGCCAGCAGCGCCTGGGACAGGGGTGACGAGACCCAGTACTTC. It translates to CASSAWDRGDETQYF.

V usage is TRBV6-4 and J usage is TRBJ1-1, with 7 bases fitting TRBD1. Germline V gives CDR1 MRHNA, CDR2 SNTAGT. V was pared by 6 bases and J by 3 bases, with 7 bases of the junction left unmatched. There are 14 residues in the CDR3. CDR3 loop: CASRTGEGDTEAFF. In DNA, the CDR3 is TGTGCCAGCAGAACAGGGGAAGGGGACACTGAAGCTTTCTTT.

The J gene is TRBJ1-1, the V gene TRBV28; D remains unclear. CDR3 length: 13 residues. Germline lookup yields CDR1 MDHEN and CDR2 SYDVKM. The V and J ends lost 6 bases and 8 bases respectively, with 16 bases between them. CDR3 nucleotide sequence: TGTGCCAGCAGATCGATCACGGGGATGGAAGCTTTCTTT. It encodes CASRSITGMEAFF.

The rearrangement links TRBV7-2 to TRBJ2-3, with D uncertain. The CDR3 is made up of 18 amino acids. Germline loops: CDR1 SGHTA, CDR2 FQGNSA. Deletions cut 5 bases from V and 6 bases from J, with 27 bases between. CDR3 sequence (DNA): TGTGCCAGCAGCCCATACACATCGGCGGAGCGTGGAAGGGATACGCAGTATTTT. It translates to CASSPYTSAERGRDTQYF.

This chain joins TRBV30 and TRBJ2-2; the D gene is possibly TRBD2 (5 bases). Trimming stripped 3 bases from V and 7 bases from J, with 12 bases between. Germline V gives CDR1 GTSNPN, CDR2 SVGIG (reference sequence). This CDR3 has 13 residues. The CDR3 DNA reads TGTGCCTGGAGACGTCGAGGGCACGGGGAGCTGTTTTTT. Protein: CAWRRRGHGELFF.